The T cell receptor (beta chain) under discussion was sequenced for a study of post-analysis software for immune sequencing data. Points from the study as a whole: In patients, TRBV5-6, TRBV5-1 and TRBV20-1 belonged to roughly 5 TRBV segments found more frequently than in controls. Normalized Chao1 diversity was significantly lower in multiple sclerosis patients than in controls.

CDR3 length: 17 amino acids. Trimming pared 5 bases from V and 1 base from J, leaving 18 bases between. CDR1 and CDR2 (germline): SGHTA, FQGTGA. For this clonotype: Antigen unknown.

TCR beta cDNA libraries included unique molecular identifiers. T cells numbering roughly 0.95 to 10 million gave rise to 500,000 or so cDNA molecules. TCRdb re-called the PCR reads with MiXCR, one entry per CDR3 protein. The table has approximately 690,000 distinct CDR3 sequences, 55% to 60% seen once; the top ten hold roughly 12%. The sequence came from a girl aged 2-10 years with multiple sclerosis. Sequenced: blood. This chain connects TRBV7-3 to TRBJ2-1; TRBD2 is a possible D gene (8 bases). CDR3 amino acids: CASSKGASGFSYNEQFF. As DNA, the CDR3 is TGTGCCAGCAGCAAGGGGGCTAGCGGGTTTTCCTACAATGAGCAGTTCTTC.